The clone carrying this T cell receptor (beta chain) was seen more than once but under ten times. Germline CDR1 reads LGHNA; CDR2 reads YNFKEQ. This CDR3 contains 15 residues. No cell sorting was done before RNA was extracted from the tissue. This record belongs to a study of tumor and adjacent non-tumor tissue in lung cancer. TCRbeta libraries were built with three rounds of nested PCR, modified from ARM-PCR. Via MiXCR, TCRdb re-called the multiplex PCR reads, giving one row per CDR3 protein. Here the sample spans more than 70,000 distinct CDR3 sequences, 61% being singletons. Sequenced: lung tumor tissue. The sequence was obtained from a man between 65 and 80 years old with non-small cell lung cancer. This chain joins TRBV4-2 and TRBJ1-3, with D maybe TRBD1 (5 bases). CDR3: CANSRRRGDGNTIYF. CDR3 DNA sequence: TGTGCTAACAGCCGACGACGGGGCGATGGAAACACCATATATTTT.